This TCR beta chain was documented in a study of cytomegalovirus exposure and HLA in healthy donors. Findings and limits, study-wide: There were several of the most significant clusters that appeared linked to common viral pathogens in a later analysis.

With 60 Vbeta and 13 Jbeta primers, the PCR was carried out. Some clones are missing from TCRdb's copy, which holds only in-frame ones; the method was immunoSEQ multiplex PCR. The repertoire consists of roughly 100,000 clones, with about 9.5% occurring once and the leading ten covering less than 6%. Samples came from healthy bone marrow donors. The ends lost 4 bases at V and 4 bases at J; junction bases unmatched: 4. CDR1 SEHNR and CDR2 FQNEAQ come from the germline V gene (reference sequence). This CDR3 region has 14 residues. Details on this clone: Its antigen remains unidentified.

This clonotype was sampled from a man in his forties or fifties in good health and CMV-seropositive. The rearrangement uses TRBV7-9 and TRBJ2-3; TRBD1 aligns across 8 bases. Input material: PBMCs. The chain's CDR3 is CASSSDRGSDTQYF. The DNA for the CDR3 is TGTGCCAGCAGCTCAGACAGGGGATCAGATACGCAGTATTTT. The full variable domain, in which reference TRBV7-9 and TRBJ2-3 provide the parts outside the CDR3, is DTGVSQNPRHKITKRGQNVTFRCDPISEHNRLYWYRQTLGQGPEFLTYFQNEAQLEKSRLLSDRFSAERPKGSFSTLEIQRTEQGDSAMYLCASSSDRGSDTQYFGPGTRLTVL.